The 10 T cell receptor beta chains below all came from one sample that was sequenced in a study of shared clonotypes between healthy human individuals. Assay used: immunoSEQ multiplex PCR; TCRdb lists only in-frame clones, some missing. The table includes about 960,000 clones, around 80% detected once. The specimen was memory CD4+ T cells sorted from blood. Subset specified: CD45RA-negative fraction. The source of these receptors is a man aged 18 to 30 in good health.

The genes are TRBV2 and TRBJ2-7; 12 bases align to TRBD2. Looked up from germline, CDR1 is SNHLY and CDR2 is FYNNEI. After removal of 7 bases from V and 9 bases from J, the junction contained 4 bases not matched to a gene. This CDR3 region has 12 residues. The CDR3 DNA reads TGTGCCAGCACACTAGCGGGAGGTGCGCAGTACTTC. Translating gives CASTLAGGAQYF.

The V and J genes are TRBV30 and TRBJ1-2; TRBD1 is a possible D gene (6 bases). Germline CDR1 GTSNPN, CDR2 SVGIG (reference sequence). The CDR3 extends over 15 amino acids. With 1 base removed from V and 7 bases from J, the gap between germline ends came to 19 bases. CDR3 DNA: TGTGCCTGGAGTGCTCAAACAGGGACGGTCTCTGGCTACACCTTC. Protein product: CAWSAQTGTVSGYTF.

This clone was counted many times. The chain joins TRBV28 to TRBJ1-3; D is unresolved. The V gene's germline CDR1 is MDHEN and CDR2 SYDVKM. The V end lost 4 bases, the J end lost 0 bases, and 10 bases lay between the germline ends. This CDR3 has 15 amino acids. DNA of the CDR3: TGTGCCAGCAGTTCTCTGGGCCTCTCTGGAAACACCATATATTTT. It is translated as CASSSLGLSGNTIYF.

In this sample, this clone turned up many times. This chain links TRBV15 with TRBJ2-1; D perhaps matches TRBD2 (6 bases). The CDR3 loop spans 14 amino acids. V was clipped by 5 bases and J by 11 bases, with 19 bases between them. Per germline, CDR1 LNHNV and CDR2 YYDKDF (reference sequence). DNA for the CDR3: TGTGCCACCAGCCGAGGACGAGTAGCGGCTCAGCAGTTCTTC. Its protein product is CATSRGRVAAQQFF.

This clone came up a few times. The chain uses TRBV7-8 and TRBJ1-5, with D hard to call. The V gene's germline CDR1 is SGHVS and CDR2 FQNEAQ. The CDR3 contains 15 residues. Trimming removed 5 bases from V and 0 bases from J, with 11 bases in between. The CDR3 bases are TGTGCCAGCAGCCCCGGACGAGATAGCAATCAGCCCCAGCATTTT. It is translated as CASSPGRDSNQPQHF.

The rearrangement uses TRBV7-9 and TRBJ2-2; TRBD2 is a possible D gene (7 bases). The CDR3 extends over 16 amino acids. Germline V gene data show CDR1 as SEHNR and CDR2 as FQNEAQ (reference sequence). Trimming took off 3 bases at V and 9 bases at J, with 20 bases between the two ends. This CDR3 reads CASSFWGGGSRRELFF. DNA for the CDR3: TGTGCCAGCAGCTTCTGGGGAGGGGGAAGTCGCCGGGAGCTGTTTTTT.

This clone appeared a few times. The rearrangement uses TRBV6-1 and TRBJ1-5, with D possibly TRBD1 on 5 matching bases. V lost 2 bases and J lost 7, with 12 bases in between. This CDR3 contains 14 residues. Germline lookup yields CDR1 MNHNS and CDR2 SASEGT. The CDR3 here is CASSEIGDQQPQHF. The CDR3 DNA sequence: TGTGCCAGCAGTGAAATAGGGGATCAACAGCCCCAGCATTTT.

This clone came up once. The rearrangement links TRBV21-1 to TRBJ1-5; TRBD1 was called by the table and not checked on the DNA. TRBV21-1 is a pseudogene. This CDR3 is 17 amino acids long. CDR3 protein: CASSKKSFPRGGQPQHF. The CDR3 DNA reads as TGTGCCAGCAGCAAAAAATCGTTTCCTAGGGGTGGTCAGCCCCAGCATTTT.

V is TRBV29-1 and J is TRBJ1-4; D gene uncertain. Per the germline V gene, CDR1 is SQVTM and CDR2 is ANQGSEA. Between the trimmed V and J ends, which lost 7 bases and 7 bases, there was a span of 16 bases. This CDR3 is 13 amino acids long. The CDR3 is CSAAGAKSEKLFF. In DNA form, the CDR3 reads TGCAGCGCCGCGGGCGCAAAGAGTGAAAAACTGTTTTTT.

This sequence joins TRBV27 and TRBJ2-7; D could derive from TRBD1 or TRBD2 (5 bases each). CDR1 and CDR2 (germline): MNHEY, SMNVEV (reference sequence). The CDR3 is made up of 13 amino acids. V was clipped by 1 base and J by 7 bases, with 11 bases between them. As DNA, the CDR3 is TGTGCCAGCAGTTTATGGGCCGAGGGGGAGCAGTACTTC. Protein sequence: CASSLWAEGEQYF.